This T cell receptor (beta chain) stems from a study of identical twins. TCRdb itself ran the 5' RACE reads through MiXCR, one entry per CDR3 protein. The data hold roughly 230,000 distinct CDR3 sequences, with around 8.8% observed a single time. This same sample was also taken into another study, of yellow fever vaccine responses in identical twins.

The sequence was collected from a woman aged 18-35 years in good health. The specimen was CD8+ T cells sorted from blood.

CDR3 protein: CASSLGLNGYTF. In nucleotides, the CDR3 is TGTGCCAGCAGCTTGGGTCTTAACGGCTACACCTTC. The chain is built from TRBV5-6 and TRBJ1-2; D remains unclear. This CDR3 contains 12 residues. CDR1 is SGHDT and CDR2 is YYEEEE in the germline V gene. The V end lost 0 bases, the J end lost 8 bases, and 8 bases lay between the germline ends. The variable domain in full, with the rest retrieved from reference TRBV5-6 and TRBJ1-2, is DAGVTQSPTHLIKTRGQQVTLRCSPKSGHDTVSWYQQALGQGPQFIFQYYEEEERQRGNFPDRFSGHQFPNYSSELNVNALLLGDSALYLCASSLGLNGYTFGSGTRLTVV.